The entry that follows covers one T cell receptor (beta chain) sequence. These data are taken from a study of CD8 T cells in Susac syndrome. Reverse transcription of 0.5 to 1 ug RNA was carried out with random hexamers. TCRdb re-called the immunoSEQ multiplex PCR reads through MiXCR, storing one row per CDR3 protein. The sample lists tens of thousands of distinct CDR3 sequences; roughly 90% were seen once. The sequenced sample consisted of CD8+ T cells from PBMCs. The origin of this receptor is a human donor with multiple sclerosis.

The CDR3 loop is CASSERDRVEQYF. CDR3 bases: TGTGCCAGCAGTGAACGAGACAGGGTCGAGCAGTACTTC. The rearrangement uses TRBV2 and TRBJ2-1; 7 bases align to TRBD1. The J call may be mistaken, given a closer DNA end match to TRBJ2-7. CDR1 is SNHLY and CDR2 is FYNNEI in the germline V gene. CDR3 size: 13 residues.